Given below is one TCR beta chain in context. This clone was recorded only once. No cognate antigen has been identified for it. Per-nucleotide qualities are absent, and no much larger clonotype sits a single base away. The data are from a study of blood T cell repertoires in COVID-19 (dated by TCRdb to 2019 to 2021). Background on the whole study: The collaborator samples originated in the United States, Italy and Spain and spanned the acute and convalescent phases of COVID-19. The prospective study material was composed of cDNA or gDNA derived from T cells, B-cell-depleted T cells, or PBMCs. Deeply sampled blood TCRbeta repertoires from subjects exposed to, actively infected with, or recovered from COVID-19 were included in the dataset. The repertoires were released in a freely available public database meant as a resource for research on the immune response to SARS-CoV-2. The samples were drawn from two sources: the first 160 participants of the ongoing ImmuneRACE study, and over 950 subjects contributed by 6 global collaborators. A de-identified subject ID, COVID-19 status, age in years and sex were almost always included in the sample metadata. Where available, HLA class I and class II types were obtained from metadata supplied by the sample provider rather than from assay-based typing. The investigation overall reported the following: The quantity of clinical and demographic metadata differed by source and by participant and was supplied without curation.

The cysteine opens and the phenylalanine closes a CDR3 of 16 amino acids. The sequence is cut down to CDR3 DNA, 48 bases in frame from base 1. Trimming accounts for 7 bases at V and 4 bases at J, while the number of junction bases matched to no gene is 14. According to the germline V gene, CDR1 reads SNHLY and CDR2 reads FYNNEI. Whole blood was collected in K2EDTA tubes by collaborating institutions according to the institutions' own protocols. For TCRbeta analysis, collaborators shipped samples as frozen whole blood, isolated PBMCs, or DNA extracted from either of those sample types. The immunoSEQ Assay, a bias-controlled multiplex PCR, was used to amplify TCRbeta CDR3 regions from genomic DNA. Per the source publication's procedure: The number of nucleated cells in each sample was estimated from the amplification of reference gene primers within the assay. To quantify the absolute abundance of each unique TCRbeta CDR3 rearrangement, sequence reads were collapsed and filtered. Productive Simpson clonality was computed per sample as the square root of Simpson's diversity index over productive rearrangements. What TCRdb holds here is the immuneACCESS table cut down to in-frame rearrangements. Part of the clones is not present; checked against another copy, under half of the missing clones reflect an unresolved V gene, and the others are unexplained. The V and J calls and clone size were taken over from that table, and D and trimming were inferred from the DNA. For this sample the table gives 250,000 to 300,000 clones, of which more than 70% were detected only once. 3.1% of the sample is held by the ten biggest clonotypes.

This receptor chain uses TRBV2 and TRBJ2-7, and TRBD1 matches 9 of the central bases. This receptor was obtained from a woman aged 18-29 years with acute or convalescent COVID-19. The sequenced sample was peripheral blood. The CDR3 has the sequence CASNGDRDDVTYEQYF. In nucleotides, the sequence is TGTGCCAGCAATGGGGACAGGGACGATGTAACTTACGAGCAGTACTTC.